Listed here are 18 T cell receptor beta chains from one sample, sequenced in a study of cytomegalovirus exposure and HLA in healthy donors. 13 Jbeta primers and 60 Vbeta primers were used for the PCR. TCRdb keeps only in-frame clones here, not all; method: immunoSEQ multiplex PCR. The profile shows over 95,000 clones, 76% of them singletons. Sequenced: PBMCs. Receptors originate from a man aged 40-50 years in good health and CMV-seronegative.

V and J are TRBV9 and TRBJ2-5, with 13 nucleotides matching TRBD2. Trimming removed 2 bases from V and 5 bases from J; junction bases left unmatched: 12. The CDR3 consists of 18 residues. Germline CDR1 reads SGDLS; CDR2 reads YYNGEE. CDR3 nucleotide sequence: TGTGCCAGCAGCGTCGCCCGACTAGCGGGAGGCCGTGAGGAGACCCAGTACTTC. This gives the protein CASSVARLAGGREETQYF. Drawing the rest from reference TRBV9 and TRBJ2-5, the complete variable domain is DSGVTQTPKHLITATGQRVTLRCSPRSGDLSVYWYQQSLDQGLQFLIQYYNGEERAKGNILERFSAQQFPDLHSELNLSSLELGDSALYFCASSVARLAGGREETQYFGPGTRLLVL.

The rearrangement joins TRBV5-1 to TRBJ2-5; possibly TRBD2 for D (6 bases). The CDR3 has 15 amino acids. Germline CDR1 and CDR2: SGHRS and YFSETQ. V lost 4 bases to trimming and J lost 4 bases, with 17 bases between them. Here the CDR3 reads CASSGWTTSSETQYF. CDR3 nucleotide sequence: TGCGCCAGCAGCGGTTGGACTACCTCATCAGAGACCCAGTACTTC.

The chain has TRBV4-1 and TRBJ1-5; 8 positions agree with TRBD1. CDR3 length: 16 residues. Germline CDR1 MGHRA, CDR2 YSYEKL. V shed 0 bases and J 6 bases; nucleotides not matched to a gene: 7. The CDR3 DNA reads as TGCGCCAGCAGCCAAGAATGGACAGGGTCGTTTCAGCCCCAGCATTTT. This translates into CASSQEWTGSFQPQHF.

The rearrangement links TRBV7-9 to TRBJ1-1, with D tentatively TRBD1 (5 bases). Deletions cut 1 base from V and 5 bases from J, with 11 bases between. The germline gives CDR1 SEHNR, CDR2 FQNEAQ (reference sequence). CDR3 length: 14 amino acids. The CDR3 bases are TGTGCCAGCAGCTTAGGGGGGGTGAGGACTGAAGCTTTCTTT. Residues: CASSLGGVRTEAFF. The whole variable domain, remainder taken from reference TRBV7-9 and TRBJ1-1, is DTGVSQNPRHKITKRGQNVTFRCDPISEHNRLYWYRQTLGQGPEFLTYFQNEAQLEKSRLLSDRFSAERPKGSFSTLEIQRTEQGDSAMYLCASSLGGVRTEAFFGQGTRLTVV.

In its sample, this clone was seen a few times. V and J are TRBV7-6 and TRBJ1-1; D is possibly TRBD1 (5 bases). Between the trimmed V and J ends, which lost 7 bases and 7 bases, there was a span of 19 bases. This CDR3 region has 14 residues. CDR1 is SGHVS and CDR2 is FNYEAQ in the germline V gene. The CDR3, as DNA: TGTGCCAGCAAATCAGATGGGGGGACTGGTGAAGCTTTCTTT. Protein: CASKSDGGTGEAFF.

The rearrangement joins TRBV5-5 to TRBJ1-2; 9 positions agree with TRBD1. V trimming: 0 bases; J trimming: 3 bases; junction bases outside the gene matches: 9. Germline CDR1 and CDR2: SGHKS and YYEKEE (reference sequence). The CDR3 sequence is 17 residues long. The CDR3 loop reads CASSLAQGASSHYGYTF. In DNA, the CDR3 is TGTGCCAGCAGCTTGGCACAGGGGGCCAGTAGTCACTATGGCTACACCTTC.

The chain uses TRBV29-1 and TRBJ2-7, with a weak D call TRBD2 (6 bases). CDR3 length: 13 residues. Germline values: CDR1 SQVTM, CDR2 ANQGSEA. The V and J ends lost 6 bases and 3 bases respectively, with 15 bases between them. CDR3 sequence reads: CSVYGGFSYEQYF. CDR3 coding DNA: TGCAGCGTCTACGGGGGATTCAGCTACGAGCAGTACTTC.

CDR3 residues: CASDPDRASQPQHF. The CDR3 nucleotides are TGTGCCAGCGACCCAGACAGGGCATCTCAGCCCCAGCATTTT. This rearrangement joins TRBV2 to TRBJ1-5, with 7 bases that match TRBD1. Germline V gene lookup returns CDR1 SNHLY and CDR2 FYNNEI. This CDR3 region has 14 residues. J lost 6 bases, V lost 8 bases, and 10 bases had no gene match.

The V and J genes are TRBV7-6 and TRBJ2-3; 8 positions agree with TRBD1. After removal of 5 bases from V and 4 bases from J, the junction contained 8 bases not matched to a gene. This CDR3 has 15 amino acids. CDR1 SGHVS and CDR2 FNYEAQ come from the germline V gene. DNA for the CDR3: TGTGCCAGCAGCCAAGACAGGGGCTCTGCAGATACGCAGTATTTT. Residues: CASSQDRGSADTQYF.

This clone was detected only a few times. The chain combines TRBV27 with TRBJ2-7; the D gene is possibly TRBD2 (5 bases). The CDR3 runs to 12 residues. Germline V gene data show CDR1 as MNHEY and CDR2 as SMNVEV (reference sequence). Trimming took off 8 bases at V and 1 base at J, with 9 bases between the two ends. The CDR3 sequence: CASFSASYEQYF. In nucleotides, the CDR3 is TGTGCCAGCTTTAGCGCATCCTACGAGCAGTACTTC.

CDR3 sequence reads: CASRLTPLFETQYF. CDR3 coding DNA: TGTGCCAGCCGACTTACACCGTTGTTTGAGACCCAGTACTTC. The chain has TRBV27 and TRBJ2-5; D is unresolved. The CDR3 sequence is 14 residues long. From germline, CDR1 is MNHEY and CDR2 SMNVEV (reference sequence). Trimming cost V 8 bases and J 5 bases, with 18 bases left between them.

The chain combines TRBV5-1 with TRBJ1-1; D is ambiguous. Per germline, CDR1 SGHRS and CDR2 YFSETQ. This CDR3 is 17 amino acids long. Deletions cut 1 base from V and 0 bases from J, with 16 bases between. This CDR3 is CASSLNGRYPMNTEAFF. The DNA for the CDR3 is TGCGCCAGCAGCTTGAACGGGAGGTATCCTATGAACACTGAAGCTTTCTTT.

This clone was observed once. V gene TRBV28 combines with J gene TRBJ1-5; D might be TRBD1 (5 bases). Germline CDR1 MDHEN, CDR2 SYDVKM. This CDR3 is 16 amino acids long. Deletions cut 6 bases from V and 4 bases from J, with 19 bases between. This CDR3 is CASSLTLRQLNQPQHF. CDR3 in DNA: TGTGCCAGCAGCCTTACCCTCCGACAGCTGAATCAGCCCCAGCATTTT.

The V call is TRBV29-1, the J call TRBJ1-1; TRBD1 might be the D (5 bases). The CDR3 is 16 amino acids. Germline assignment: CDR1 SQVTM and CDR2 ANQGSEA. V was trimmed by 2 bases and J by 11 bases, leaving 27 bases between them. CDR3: CSVESVLMRRTGEAFF. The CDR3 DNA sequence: TGCAGCGTTGAATCAGTTTTAATGAGACGTACGGGGGAGGCTTTCTTT.

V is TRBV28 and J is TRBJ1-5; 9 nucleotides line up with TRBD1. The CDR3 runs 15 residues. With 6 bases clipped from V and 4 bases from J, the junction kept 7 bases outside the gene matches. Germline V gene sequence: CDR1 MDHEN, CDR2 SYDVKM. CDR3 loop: CASSSRDRENQPQHF. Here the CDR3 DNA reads TGTGCCAGCAGCTCCAGGGACAGGGAGAATCAGCCCCAGCATTTT.

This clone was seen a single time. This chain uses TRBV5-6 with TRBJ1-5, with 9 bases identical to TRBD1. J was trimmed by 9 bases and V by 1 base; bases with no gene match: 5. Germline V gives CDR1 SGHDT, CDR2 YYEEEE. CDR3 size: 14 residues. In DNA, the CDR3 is TGTGCCAGCAGCTTGCAGGACAGGGGAAGGCCCCAGCATTTT. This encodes CASSLQDRGRPQHF. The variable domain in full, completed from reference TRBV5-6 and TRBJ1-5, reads DAGVTQSPTHLIKTRGQQVTLRCSPKSGHDTVSWYQQALGQGPQFIFQYYEEEERQRGNFPDRFSGHQFPNYSSELNVNALLLGDSALYLCASSLQDRGRPQHFGDGTRLSIL.

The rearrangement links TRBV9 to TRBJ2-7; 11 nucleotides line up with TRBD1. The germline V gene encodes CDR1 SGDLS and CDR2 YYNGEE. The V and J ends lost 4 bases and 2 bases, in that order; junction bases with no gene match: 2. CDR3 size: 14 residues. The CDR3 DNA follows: TGTGCCAGCAGCCCGGGACAGGGGGCCTACGAGCAGTACTTC. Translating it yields CASSPGQGAYEQYF.

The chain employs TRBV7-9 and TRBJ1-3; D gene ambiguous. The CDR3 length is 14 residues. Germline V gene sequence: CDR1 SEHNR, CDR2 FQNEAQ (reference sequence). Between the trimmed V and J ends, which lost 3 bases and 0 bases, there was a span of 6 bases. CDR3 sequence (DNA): TGTGCCAGCAGCTTGGTGAGCTCTGGAAACACCATATATTTT. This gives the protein CASSLVSSGNTIYF. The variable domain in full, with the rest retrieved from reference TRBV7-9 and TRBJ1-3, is DTGVSQNPRHKITKRGQNVTFRCDPISEHNRLYWYRQTLGQGPEFLTYFQNEAQLEKSRLLSDRFSAERPKGSFSTLEIQRTEQGDSAMYLCASSLVSSGNTIYFGEGSWLTVV.